This entry is about one T cell receptor (beta chain). As yet, its antigen is unknown. There are 15 residues in the CDR3. CDR1 is MNHEY and CDR2 is SMNVEV in the germline V gene (reference sequence). These data are taken from a study of T cells expressing NK-cell markers. Study-level results: Whether expanded NKG2C+ T cell clones recognized HCMV stayed uncertain. The CD3+CD56-NKG2C+ fraction of a few donors was also led by these clonotypes.

TCR beta cDNA was made by 5'RACE template switching with UMIs. TCRdb reprocessed the 5' RACE reads; each CDR3 protein has one entry and no DNA is given. This sample's table has some 140,000 distinct CDR3 sequences. The sequenced material came from blood T cells: a sorted CD56 or NKG2C T cell subset, CD4+ or CD8+ T cells, or bulk PBMC T cells (not recorded which). This TCR derives from a woman between 45 and 65 years old in good health. The chain has TRBV27 and TRBJ1-2. CDR3 region: CASSLWSGVHYGYTF.